The present entry profiles one T cell receptor (beta chain) with its context. This entry belongs to a study of blood T cell repertoires in COVID-19. V gave up 4 bases and J gave up 11 bases; unmatched junction bases: 3. The CDR3 contains 11 residues. Assay: immunoSEQ multiplex PCR; the TCRdb copy retains only in-frame clones and omits some. The sample records about 160,000 clones, around 89% being singletons. Cohorts were based on clinical histories the participants reported. The sample was PBMCs or T cells enriched from blood (not recorded which). The receptor was derived from a woman aged 45-65 years who had recovered from COVID-19. The J gene is TRBJ1-1, the V gene TRBV12-3 or TRBV12-4, with TRBD1 identical over 8 bases. In nucleotides, the CDR3 is TGTGCCAGCAGTTGGACAGGGACCGCTTTCTTT. This gives the protein CASSWTGTAFF.